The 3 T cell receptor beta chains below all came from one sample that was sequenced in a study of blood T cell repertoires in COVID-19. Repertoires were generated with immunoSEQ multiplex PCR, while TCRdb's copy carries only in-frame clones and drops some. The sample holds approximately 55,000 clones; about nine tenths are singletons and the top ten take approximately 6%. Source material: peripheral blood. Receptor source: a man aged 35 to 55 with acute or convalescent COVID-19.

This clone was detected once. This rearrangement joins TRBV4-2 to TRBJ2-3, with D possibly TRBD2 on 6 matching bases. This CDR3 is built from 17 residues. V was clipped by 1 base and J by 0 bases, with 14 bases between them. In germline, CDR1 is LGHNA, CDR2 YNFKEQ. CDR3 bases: TGTGCCAGCAGCCAAGCCCCTAGGAGCGGGAGCACAGATACGCAGTATTTT. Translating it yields CASSQAPRSGSTDTQYF.

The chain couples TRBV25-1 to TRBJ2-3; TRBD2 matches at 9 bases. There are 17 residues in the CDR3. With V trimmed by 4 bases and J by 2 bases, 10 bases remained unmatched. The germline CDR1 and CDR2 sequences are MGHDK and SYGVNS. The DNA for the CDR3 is TGTGCCAGCAGTGGTCCCCGACTAGCGGAGAACACAGATACGCAGTATTTT. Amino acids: CASSGPRLAENTDTQYF.

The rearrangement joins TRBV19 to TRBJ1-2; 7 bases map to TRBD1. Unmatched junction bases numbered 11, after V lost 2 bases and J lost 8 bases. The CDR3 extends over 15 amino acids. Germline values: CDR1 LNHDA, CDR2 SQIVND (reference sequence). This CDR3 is CASSISPPGGWGYTF. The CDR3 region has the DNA TGTGCCAGTAGTATAAGCCCCCCAGGGGGATGGGGCTACACCTTC.